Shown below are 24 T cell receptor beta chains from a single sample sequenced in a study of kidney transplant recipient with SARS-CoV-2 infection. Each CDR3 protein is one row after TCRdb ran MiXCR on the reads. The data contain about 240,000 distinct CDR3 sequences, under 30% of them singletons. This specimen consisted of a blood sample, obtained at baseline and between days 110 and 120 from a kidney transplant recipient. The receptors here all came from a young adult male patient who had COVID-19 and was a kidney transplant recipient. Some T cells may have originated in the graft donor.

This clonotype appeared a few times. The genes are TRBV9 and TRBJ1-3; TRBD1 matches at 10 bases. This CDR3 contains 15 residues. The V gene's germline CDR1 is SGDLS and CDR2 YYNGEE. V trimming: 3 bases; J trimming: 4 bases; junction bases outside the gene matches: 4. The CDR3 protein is CASSEWTGGGNTIYF. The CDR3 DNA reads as TGTGCCAGCAGCGAATGGACAGGGGGAGGAAACACCATATATTTT.

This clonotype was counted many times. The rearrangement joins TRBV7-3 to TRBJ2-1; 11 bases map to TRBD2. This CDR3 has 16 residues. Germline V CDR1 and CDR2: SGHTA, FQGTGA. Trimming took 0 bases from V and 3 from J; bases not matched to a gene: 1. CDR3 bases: TGTGCCAGCAGCTTAACCGGGACTAGCGGCTACAATGAGCAGTTCTTC. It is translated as CASSLTGTSGYNEQFF.

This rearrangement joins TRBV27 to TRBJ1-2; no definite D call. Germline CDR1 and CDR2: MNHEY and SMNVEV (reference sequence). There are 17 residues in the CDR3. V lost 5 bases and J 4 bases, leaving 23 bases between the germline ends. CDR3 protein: CASSVYNPGRKTYGYTF. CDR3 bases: TGTGCCAGCAGTGTATATAATCCTGGCAGAAAGACCTATGGCTACACCTTC.

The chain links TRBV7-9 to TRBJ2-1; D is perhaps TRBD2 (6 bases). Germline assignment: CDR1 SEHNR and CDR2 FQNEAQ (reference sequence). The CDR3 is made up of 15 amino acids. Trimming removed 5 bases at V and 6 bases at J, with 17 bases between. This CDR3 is CASSPRGGAFNEQFF. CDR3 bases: TGTGCCAGCAGCCCCCGGGGCGGGGCCTTCAATGAGCAGTTCTTC.

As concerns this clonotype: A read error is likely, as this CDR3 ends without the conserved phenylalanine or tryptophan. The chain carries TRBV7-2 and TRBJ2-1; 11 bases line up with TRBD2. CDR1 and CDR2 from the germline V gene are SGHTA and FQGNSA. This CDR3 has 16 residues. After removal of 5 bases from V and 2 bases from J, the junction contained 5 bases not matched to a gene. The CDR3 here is CASSAYSGGAYNEQFL. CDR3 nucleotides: TGTGCCAGCAGCGCCTATAGCGGGGGGGCCTACAATGAGCAGTTCCTC.

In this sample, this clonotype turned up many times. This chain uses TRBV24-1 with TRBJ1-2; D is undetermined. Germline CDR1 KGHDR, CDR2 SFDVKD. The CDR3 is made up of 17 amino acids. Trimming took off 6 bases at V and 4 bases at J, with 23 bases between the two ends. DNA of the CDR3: TGTGCCACCAGTTTTATCATTAGTACCAGAAAGACCTATGGCTACACCTTC. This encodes CATSFIISTRKTYGYTF.

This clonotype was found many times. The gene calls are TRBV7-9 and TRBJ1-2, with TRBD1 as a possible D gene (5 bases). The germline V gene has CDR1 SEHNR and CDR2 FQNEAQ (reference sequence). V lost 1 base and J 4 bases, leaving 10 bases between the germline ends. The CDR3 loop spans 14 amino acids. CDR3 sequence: CASSLDQGPYGYTF. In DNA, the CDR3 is TGTGCCAGCAGCTTAGATCAGGGCCCCTATGGCTACACCTTC.

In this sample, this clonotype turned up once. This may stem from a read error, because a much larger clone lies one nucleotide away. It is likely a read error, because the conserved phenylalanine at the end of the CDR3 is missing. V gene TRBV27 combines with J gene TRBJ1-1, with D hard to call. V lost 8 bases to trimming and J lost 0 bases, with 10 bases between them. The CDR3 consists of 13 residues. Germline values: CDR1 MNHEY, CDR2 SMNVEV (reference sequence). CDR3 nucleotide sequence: TGTGCCAGCGCCAGACTCATGAACACTGAAGCTTTCCTT. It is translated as CASARLMNTEAFL.

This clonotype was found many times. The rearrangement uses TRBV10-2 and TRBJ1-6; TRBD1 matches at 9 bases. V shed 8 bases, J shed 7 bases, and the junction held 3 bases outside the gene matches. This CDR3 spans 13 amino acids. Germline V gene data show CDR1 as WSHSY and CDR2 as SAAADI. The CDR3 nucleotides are TGCGCCAGCGGACAGGGGAGCAATTCACCCCTCCACTTT. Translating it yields CASGQGSNSPLHF.

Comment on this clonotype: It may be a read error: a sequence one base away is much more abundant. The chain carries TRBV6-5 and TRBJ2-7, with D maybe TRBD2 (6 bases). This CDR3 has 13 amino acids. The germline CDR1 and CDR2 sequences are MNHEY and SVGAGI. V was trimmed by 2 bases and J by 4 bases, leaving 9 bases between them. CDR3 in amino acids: CASSYGGVYEQYF. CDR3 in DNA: TGTGCCAGCAGTTACGGAGGGGTTTACGAGCAGTACTTC.

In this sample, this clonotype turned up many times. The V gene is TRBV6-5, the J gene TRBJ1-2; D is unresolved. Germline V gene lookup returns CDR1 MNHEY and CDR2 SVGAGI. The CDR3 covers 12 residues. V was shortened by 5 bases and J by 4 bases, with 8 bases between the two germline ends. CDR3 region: CASSTQFYGYTF. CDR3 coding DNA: TGTGCCAGCAGTACACAGTTCTATGGCTACACCTTC.

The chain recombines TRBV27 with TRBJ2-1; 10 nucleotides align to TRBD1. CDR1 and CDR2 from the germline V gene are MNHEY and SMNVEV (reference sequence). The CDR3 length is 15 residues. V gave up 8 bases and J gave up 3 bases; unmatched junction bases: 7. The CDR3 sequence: CASSDRGPLYNEQFF. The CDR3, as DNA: TGTGCCAGCTCTGACAGGGGGCCCCTCTACAATGAGCAGTTCTTC.

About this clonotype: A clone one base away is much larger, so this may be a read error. CDR3 bases: TGTGCCAGCAGCCATCTTGTAGGGAGCTACGAGCAGCACTTC. Protein sequence: CASSHLVGSYEQHF. The chain employs TRBV3-2 and TRBJ2-7; the table's D call of TRBD2 was not tested on the DNA. TRBV3-2 is recorded as a pseudogene. The CDR3 length is 14 residues.

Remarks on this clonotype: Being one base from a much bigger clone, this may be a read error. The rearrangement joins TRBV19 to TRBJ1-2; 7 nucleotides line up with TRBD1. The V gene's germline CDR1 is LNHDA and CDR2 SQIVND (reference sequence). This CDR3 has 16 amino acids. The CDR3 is CAGSIVGAGGGYGYTF. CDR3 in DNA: TGTGCCGGTAGTATAGTCGGCGCAGGGGGAGGCTATGGCTACACCTTC.

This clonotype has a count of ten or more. The chain's CDR3 is CASSRLPHEGKTYGYTF. For the CDR3, the DNA is TGTGCCAGCAGCCGGCTGCCTCACGAGGGAAAGACCTATGGCTACACCTTC. The rearrangement uses TRBV7-1 and TRBJ1-2, with D hard to call. TRBV7-1 counts as an open reading frame of uncertain function. The CDR3 loop spans 17 amino acids. The V end lost 5 bases, the J end lost 4 bases, and 23 bases lay between the germline ends.

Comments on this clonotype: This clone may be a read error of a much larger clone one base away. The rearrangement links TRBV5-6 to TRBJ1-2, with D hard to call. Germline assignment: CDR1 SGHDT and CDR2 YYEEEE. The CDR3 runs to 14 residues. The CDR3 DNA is TGTGCCAGCAGCTTGTTAGGCACTAACTATGGCTTCACCTTC. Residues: CASSLLGTNYGFTF.

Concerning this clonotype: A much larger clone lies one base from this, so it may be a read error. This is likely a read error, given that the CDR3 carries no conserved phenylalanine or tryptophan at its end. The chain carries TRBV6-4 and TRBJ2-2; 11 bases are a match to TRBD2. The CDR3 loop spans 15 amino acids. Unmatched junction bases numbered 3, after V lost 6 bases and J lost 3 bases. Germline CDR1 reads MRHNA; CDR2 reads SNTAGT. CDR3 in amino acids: CASSLGLADTGELFS. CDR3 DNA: TGTGCCAGCAGCTTGGGACTAGCGGACACCGGGGAGCTGTTTTCT.

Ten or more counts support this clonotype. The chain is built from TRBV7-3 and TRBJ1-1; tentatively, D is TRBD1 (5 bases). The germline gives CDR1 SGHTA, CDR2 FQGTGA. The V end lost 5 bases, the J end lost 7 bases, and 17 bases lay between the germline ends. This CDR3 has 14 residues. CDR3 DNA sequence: TGTGCCAGCAGCCCCTCGGGCAGGGCCAATGAAGCTTTCTTT. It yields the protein CASSPSGRANEAFF.

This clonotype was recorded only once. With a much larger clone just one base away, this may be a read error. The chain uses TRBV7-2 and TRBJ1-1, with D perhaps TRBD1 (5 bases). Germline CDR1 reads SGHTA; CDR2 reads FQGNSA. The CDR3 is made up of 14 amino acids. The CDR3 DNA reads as TGTGCCAGCAGCTTAGGGGGGTTTCGGACTGAAGCTTCCTTT. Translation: CASSLGGFRTEASF.

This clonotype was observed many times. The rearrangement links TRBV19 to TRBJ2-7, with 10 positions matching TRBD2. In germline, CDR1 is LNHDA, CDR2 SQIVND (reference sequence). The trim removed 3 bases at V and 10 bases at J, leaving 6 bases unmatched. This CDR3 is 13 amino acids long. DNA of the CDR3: TGTGCCAGTAGTATGAGCCTAGCGGGAGCCCAGTACTTC. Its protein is CASSMSLAGAQYF. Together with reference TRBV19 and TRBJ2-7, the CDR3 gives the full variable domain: DGGITQSPKYLFRKEGQNVTLSCEQNLNHDAMYWYRQDPGQGLRLIYYSQIVNDFQKGDIAEGYSVSREKKESFPLTVTSAQKNPTAFYLCASSMSLAGAQYFGPGTRLTVT.

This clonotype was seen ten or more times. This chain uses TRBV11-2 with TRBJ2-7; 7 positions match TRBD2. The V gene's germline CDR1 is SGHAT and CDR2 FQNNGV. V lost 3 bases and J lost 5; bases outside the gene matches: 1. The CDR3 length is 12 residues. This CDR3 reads CASSLGRDEQYF. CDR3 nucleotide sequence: TGTGCCAGCAGCTTGGGGAGGGACGAGCAGTACTTC.

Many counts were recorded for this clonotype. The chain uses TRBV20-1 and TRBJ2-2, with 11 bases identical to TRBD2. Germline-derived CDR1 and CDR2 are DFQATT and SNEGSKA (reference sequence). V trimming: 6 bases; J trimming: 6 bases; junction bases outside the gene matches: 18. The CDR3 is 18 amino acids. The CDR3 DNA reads TGCAGTGCCGTTGGCTTTAGCGGGAGGGCGGGGATGCCCGGGGAGCTGTTTTTT. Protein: CSAVGFSGRAGMPGELFF.

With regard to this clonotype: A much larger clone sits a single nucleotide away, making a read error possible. The CDR3 nucleotides are TGTGCCAACAGCTTATCTCGACTAGCGGGAGAACGGAATGAGCAGTTCTTC. It is translated as CANSLSRLAGERNEQFF. V gene TRBV7-6 combines with J gene TRBJ2-1; 12 nucleotides agree with TRBD2. Germline CDR1 and CDR2: SGHVS and FNYEAQ. The CDR3 spans 17 residues.

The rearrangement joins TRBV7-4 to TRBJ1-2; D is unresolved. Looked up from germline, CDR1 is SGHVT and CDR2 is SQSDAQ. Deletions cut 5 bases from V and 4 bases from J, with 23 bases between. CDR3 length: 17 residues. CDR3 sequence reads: CASSALTSARKTYGYTF. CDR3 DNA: TGTGCCAGCAGCGCACTCACTTCAGCTCGGAAGACCTATGGCTACACCTTC.